The clone carrying this TCR beta chain was picked up many times. Its target is unknown. The CDR3 length is 14 residues. The V segment lost 2 bases and the J segment 7 bases; nucleotides outside the gene matches: 5. With constant-segment primers, 5'RACE yielded cDNA libraries of TCR alpha and TCR beta that carried sample barcodes and UMIs. TCRdb itself ran the 5' RACE reads through MiXCR, one entry per CDR3 protein. The sample yields 550,000 to 650,000 distinct CDR3 sequences, roughly 17% seen once. The sample belongs to a study of T-cell memory formation after mild COVID-19. Study observations and caveats: Memory cells collected pre-infection included some clones that later responded, suggesting cross-reactive memory joined. Contracting clones from day 15 to 85 had balanced CD4/CD8; later expanders favoured CD4+. The main location of contracting CD4+ clones was CM and EM, and that of contracting CD8+ clones was EMRA.

This receptor was identified in an adult woman who had mild COVID-19 (a few samples of this study predate the infection). Cell type and time point are not known. Sequenced material: PBMCs or a T cell subset sorted from them (not recorded which). The rearrangement uses TRBV12-3 or TRBV12-4 and TRBJ2-1, with 7 bases lining up with TRBD2. CDR3 nucleotide sequence: TGTGCCAGCAGTTTATTAGCGGGCCCGAATGAGCAGTTCTTC. This gives the protein CASSLLAGPNEQFF.